The clone carrying this T cell receptor beta chain has at least ten counts. Its matching antigen is unknown. TCRdb re-analysed the reads in MiXCR, keeping a single row per CDR3 protein. The sample has over 250,000 distinct CDR3 sequences, 22% seen once. The sample belongs to a study of T cell repertoires in cytomegalovirus infection. The wider study: Well-studied HLA-B-restricted CMV epitopes were used in the study alongside recently identified HLA-C-restricted ones. It was the public TCR beta signatures that indicated both CMV infection and matching HLA type. The study, taken as a whole, reports: Dominant in the ex vivo response were TCR beta clonotypes restricted by HLA-C and specific for CMV.

The germline V and J ends were trimmed by 2 bases and 7 bases, with 6 bases remaining between them. CDR1 and CDR2 (germline): SGHTA, FQGNSA. The CDR3 consists of 12 residues. The sequences come from cultured PBMCs, collected from culture after CMV antigen stimulation. The chain combines TRBV7-2 with TRBJ2-1, with D uncertain. The clonotype comes from a human donor in good health (CMV status not recorded). Some clones in this sample may be carry-over from other donors' samples. The CDR3 loop is CASSLWGNEQFF. CDR3 bases: TGTGCCAGCAGCTTATGGGGTAATGAGCAGTTCTTC.